This T cell receptor beta chain was profiled in a study of blood T cell repertoires in COVID-19. Study as a whole: Samples came from the United States, Italy and Spain, spanning acute and convalescent COVID-19.

The table came from immunoSEQ multiplex PCR; TCRdb's copy has only in-frame clones and leaves some out. The table lists roughly 230,000 clones, 65% to 85% of them singletons. The germline CDR1 and CDR2 sequences are LNHDA and SQIVND (reference sequence). The CDR3 contains 15 residues. The V gene lost 10 bases and the J gene lost 5 bases, with 23 bases spanning the gap. The origin of this receptor is a woman at least 80 years old with acute or convalescent COVID-19. Sequencing input: peripheral blood. This chain connects TRBV19 to TRBJ2-5; tentative D call: TRBD2 (5 bases). The CDR3 is CATKGSGRVGETQYF. In nucleotides, the CDR3 is TGTGCCACTAAGGGCTCGGGGAGAGTGGGGGAGACCCAGTACTTC.